Following are 4 T cell receptor beta chains from one sample sequenced in a study of sequential checkpoint blockade in melanoma. Assay: immunoSEQ multiplex PCR; the TCRdb copy retains only in-frame clones and omits some. The sample lists more than 9,000 clones, 73% occurring once. Treatment here: randomized to nivolumab then ipilimumab (arm A) or the reverse (arm B). The specimen was CD8+ T cells sorted from blood (inferred from file names), collected from a patient given nivolumab and ipilimumab in sequence. Source of these receptors: a human donor with melanoma.

This clone was observed a handful of times. The rearrangement joins TRBV9 to TRBJ2-2; 11 bases are a match to TRBD2. This CDR3 has 18 residues. V shed 0 bases, J shed 4 bases, and the junction held 8 bases outside the gene matches. Germline lookup yields CDR1 SGDLS and CDR2 YYNGEE. The chain's CDR3 is CASSVVAGGAGRTGELFF. DNA for the CDR3: TGTGCCAGCAGCGTAGTAGCGGGGGGGGCGGGACGCACCGGGGAGCTGTTTTTT.

The V gene is TRBV30, the J gene TRBJ1-1; TRBD1 agrees at 9 bases. V shed 4 bases and J 2 bases; nucleotides not matched to a gene: 5. There are 14 residues in the CDR3. Germline V lookup: CDR1 GTSNPN, CDR2 SVGIG (reference sequence). The CDR3, as DNA: TGTGCCTGGAAGGGACAGGGACCAAACACTGAAGCTTTCTTT. It specifies CAWKGQGPNTEAFF.

V usage is TRBV4-2 and J usage is TRBJ2-5, with 9 positions matching TRBD2. The CDR3 loop spans 17 amino acids. The V segment lost 2 bases and the J segment 5 bases; nucleotides outside the gene matches: 12. Germline-derived CDR1 and CDR2 are LGHNA and YNFKEQ. The CDR3 region has the DNA TGTGCCAGCAGCCAACCCGTCGTAGCGGGGGTCCCGGAGACCCAGTACTTC. Amino acids: CASSQPVVAGVPETQYF.

The chain is built from TRBV5-4 and TRBJ1-1; 9 nucleotides line up with TRBD1. Germline V lookup: CDR1 SGHNT, CDR2 YYREEE (reference sequence). After removal of 6 bases from V and 4 bases from J, the junction contained 10 bases not matched to a gene. CDR3 length: 15 residues. The CDR3 region has the DNA TGTGCCAGCACCCCAGAGAGACAGGGGGGCACTGAAGCTTTCTTT. Translating gives CASTPERQGGTEAFF.